This T cell receptor beta chain derives from a study of spatial heterogeneity in lung cancer. Background on the study: Sequences of the beta chain were consistently detected in greater numbers than alpha-chain sequences. Notes on the study in general: Intratumoral expanded alpha and beta TCR counts were found to track tumor mutation counts. Coverage of tumor T cells, by estimate, reached roughly 7% for alpha chains and less than 15% for beta chains.

Unique molecular identifiers, one per molecule, were present on every TCR cDNA molecule. Each CDR3 protein gets one entry after TCRdb re-called the 5' RACE reads with MiXCR. The sample includes some 6,000 distinct CDR3 sequences, under 20% seen only once; the top ten take roughly 15%. The CDR3 has 16 residues. With 3 bases removed from V and 0 bases from J, the gap between germline ends came to 8 bases. Germline CDR1 is KGHDR and CDR2 is SFDVKD. Time point described: sample taken at primary tumor resection. The authors sequenced whole RNA from tumor, nontumor lung or frozen PBMC without sorting. Relative to its sample, this clonotype is medium-sized (0.01 to 0.1%). The antigen is undetermined.

This receptor was taken from a male donor with early-stage non-small cell lung cancer. Sample: lung tumor tissue, taken at surgery. The V and J genes are TRBV24-1 and TRBJ2-6; no definite D call. The CDR3: CATSDGRYSGANVLTF. CDR3 DNA sequence: TGTGCCACCAGTGATGGACGCTACTCTGGGGCCAACGTCCTGACTTTC.